This record looks at one T cell receptor (beta chain) sequence and its context. This sample was included in a study of technical replicates of blood from a few donors. Data came from immunoSEQ multiplex PCR; TCRdb stores just in-frame clones and leaves some out. The table has around 60,000 clones, 90% to 95% seen once. The CDR3 is 14 residues long. CDR1 is SGHDN and CDR2 is FVKESK in the germline V gene. V gave up 1 base and J gave up 7 bases; unmatched junction bases: 2. Specimen: PBMCs. This sequence was found in a human donor in good health. Some clones in this sample may be carry-over from other donors' samples. This chain joins TRBV14 and TRBJ1-4; 8 nucleotides agree with TRBD1. Here the CDR3 reads CASSQAGGLEKLFF. The CDR3 DNA is TGTGCCAGCAGCCAAGCAGGGGGCCTTGAAAAACTGTTTTTT.